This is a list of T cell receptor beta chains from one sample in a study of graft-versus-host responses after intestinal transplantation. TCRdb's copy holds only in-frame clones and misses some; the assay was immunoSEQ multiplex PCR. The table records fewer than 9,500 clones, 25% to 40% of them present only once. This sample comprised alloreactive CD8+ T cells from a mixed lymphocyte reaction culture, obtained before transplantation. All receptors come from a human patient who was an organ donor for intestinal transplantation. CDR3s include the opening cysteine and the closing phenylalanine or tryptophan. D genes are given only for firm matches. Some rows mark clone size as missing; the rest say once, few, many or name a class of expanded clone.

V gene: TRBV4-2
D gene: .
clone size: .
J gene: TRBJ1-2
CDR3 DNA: TGTGCCAGCAGCCCAACAGGCCCCAAGGGCTACACCTTC
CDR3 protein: CASSPTGPKGYTF

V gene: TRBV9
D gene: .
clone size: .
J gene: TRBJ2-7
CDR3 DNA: TGTGCCAGCAGCGTAGGCCCTAGTGAATCCTACGAGCAGTACTTC
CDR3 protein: CASSVGPSESYEQYF

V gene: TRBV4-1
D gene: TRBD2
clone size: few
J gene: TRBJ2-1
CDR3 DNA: TGCGCCAGCAGCCAAGTCGGGGGGAGTCATGAGCAGTTCTTC
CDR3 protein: CASSQVGGSHEQFF

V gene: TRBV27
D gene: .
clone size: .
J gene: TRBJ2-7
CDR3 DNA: TGTGCCAGCAGCCTGGGCCGTAACTACGAGCAGTACTTC
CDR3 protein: CASSLGRNYEQYF

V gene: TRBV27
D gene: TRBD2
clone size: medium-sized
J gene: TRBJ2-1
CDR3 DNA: TGTGCCAGCAGTCCCCTCTCGGCGGGAGGGCCCTACAATGAGCAGTTCTTC
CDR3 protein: CASSPLSAGGPYNEQFF

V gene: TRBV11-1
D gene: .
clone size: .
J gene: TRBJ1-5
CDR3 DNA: TGTGCCTGCAGCTTACTAAAAGAAGACTCCAATCAGCCCCAGCATTTT
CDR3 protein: CACSLLKEDSNQPQHF

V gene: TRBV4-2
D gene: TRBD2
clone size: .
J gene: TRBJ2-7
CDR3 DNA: TGTGCCAGCTCCCCCCGGGGAGGGTACGAGCAGTACTTC
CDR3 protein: CASSPRGGYEQYF

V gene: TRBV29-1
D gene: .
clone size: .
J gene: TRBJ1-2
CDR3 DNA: TGCAGCTCTCCCCAAAGCCCAGGATATGGCTACACCTTC
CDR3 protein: CSSPQSPGYGYTF

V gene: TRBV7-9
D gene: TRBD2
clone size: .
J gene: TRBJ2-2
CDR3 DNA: TGTGCCAGCAGCTGGTTAGCGGGAGGAGTCGGGGAGCTGTTTTTT
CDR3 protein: CASSWLAGGVGELFF

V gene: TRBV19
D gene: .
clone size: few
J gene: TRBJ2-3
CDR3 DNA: .
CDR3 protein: CASTSGGSDTQYF

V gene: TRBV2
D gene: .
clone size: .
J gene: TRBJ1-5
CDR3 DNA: TGTGCCAGCGGGGCCGGGACTGGAGGCAATCAGCCCCAGCATTTT
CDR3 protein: CASGAGTGGNQPQHF

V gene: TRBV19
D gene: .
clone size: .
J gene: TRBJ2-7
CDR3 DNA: TGTGCCAGTAGTATGGGGCTACCCGCCTACGAGCAGTACTTC
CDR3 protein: CASSMGLPAYEQYF

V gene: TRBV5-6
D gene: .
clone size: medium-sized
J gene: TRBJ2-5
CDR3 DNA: TGTGCCAGCATGGGGGAGGAGACTAGTTGGGAGACCCAGTACTTC
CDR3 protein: CASMGEETSWETQYF

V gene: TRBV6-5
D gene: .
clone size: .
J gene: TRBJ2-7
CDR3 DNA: TGTGCCAGCAGGACACAGGGTGTCTACGAGCAGTACTTC
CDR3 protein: CASRTQGVYEQYF

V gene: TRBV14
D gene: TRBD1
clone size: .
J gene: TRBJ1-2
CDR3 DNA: TGTGCCAGCAGCCAGTACAGGGGTCCGGACTATGGCTACACCTTC
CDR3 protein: CASSQYRGPDYGYTF

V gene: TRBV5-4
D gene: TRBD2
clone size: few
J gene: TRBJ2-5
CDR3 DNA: TGTGCCAGCAGCCAAGCCCTCGGGGGACTAGTCCAAGAGACCCAGTACTTC
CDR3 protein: CASSQALGGLVQETQYF

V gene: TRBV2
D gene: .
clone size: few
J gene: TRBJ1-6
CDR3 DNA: TGTGCCAGCAGCGATTTCTACGCAAGGGGTTCACCCCTCCACTTT
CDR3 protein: CASSDFYARGSPLHF

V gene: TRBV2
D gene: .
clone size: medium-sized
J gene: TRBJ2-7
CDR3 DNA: TGTGCCAGCAGTGATCCCTCCAGGGCCACCCCTGGCTACGAGCAGTACTTC
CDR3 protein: CASSDPSRATPGYEQYF

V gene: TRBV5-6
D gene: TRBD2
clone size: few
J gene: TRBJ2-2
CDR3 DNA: TGTGCCAGCAGCTTGGCCCCAGGACTAGCGGGATCCGGGGAGCTGTTTTTT
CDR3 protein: CASSLAPGLAGSGELFF

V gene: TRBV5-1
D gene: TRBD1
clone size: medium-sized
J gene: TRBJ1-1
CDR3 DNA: TGCGCCAGCAGCTTGGGGGCGACAGGGGTGAACACTGAAGCTTTCTTT
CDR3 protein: CASSLGATGVNTEAFF

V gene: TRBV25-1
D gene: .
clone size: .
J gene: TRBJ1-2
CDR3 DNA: TGTGCCAGCAGCCCACCCGACTTCTATGGCTACACCTTC
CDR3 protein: CASSPPDFYGYTF

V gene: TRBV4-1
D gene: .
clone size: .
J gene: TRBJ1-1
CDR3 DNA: TGCGCCAGCAGCCAAGTGAGTTCGAACACTGAAGCTTTCTTT
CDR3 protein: CASSQVSSNTEAFF

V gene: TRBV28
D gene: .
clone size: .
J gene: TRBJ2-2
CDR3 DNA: TGTGCCAGCACCAGGGTTATCGGGGAGCTGTTTTTT
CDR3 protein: CASTRVIGELFF

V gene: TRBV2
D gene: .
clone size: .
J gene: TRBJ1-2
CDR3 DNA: TGTGCCAGCAATGAGGACAGCGATTATTATGGCTACACCTTC
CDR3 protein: CASNEDSDYYGYTF

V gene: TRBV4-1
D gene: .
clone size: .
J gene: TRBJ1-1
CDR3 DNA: TGCGCCAGCAGCGGACAATTAAACACTGAAGCTTTCTTT
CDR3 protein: CASSGQLNTEAFF

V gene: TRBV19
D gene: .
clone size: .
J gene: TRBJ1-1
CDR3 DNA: TGTGCCAGTAGTATAGATAGGACAGCACTACCGAACACTGAAGCTTTCTTT
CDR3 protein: CASSIDRTALPNTEAFF

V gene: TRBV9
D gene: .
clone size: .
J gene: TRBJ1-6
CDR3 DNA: TGTGCCAGCAGCGTAGCGGACAGTTATAATTCACCCCTCCACTTT
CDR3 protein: CASSVADSYNSPLHF

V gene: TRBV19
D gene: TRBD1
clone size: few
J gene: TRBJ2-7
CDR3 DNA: TGTGCCAGTAGTTCAGGGACAGGGGCCTACGAGCAGTACTTC
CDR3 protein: CASSSGTGAYEQYF

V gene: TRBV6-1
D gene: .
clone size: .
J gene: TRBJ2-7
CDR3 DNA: TGTGCCAGCAGTGAAGACTTGGTAAGCTCCTACGAGCAGTACTTC
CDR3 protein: CASSEDLVSSYEQYF

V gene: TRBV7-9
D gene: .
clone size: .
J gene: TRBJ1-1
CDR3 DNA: TGTGCCAGCAGGATAGCCCCTGAAGCTTTCTTT
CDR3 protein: CASRIAPEAFF

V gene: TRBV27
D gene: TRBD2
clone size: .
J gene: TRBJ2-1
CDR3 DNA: TGTGCCAGCAGTTTGAGCGGGGGAGCGGGTGACCCGTTCTTC
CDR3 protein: CASSLSGGAGDPFF

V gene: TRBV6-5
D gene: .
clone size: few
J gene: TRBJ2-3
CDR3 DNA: TGTGCCAGCAATATACAGGAACCCACAGATACGCAGTATTTT
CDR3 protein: CASNIQEPTDTQYF

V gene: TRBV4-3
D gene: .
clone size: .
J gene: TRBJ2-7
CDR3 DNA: TGCGCCAGCAGCCAAGGTACGGGAAAAACCTCCTACGAGCAGTACTTC
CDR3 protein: CASSQGTGKTSYEQYF

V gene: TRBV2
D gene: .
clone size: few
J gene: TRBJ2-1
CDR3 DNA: TGTGCCAGCAGTGATCGACAGGATCAACAGCGAGAGCAGTTCTTC
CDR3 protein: CASSDRQDQQREQFF

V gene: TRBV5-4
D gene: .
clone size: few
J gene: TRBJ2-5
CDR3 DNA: TGCGCCAGCAGCCAAGAAGGGGGGGGATGGGAGACCCAGTACTTC
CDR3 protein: CASSQEGGGWETQYF

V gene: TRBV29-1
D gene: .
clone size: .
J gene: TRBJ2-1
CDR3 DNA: TGCAGCGGTGCCAGGGGCCATGAGCAGTTCTTC
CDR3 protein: CSGARGHEQFF

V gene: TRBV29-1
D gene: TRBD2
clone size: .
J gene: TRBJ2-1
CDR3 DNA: TGCAGCGTTGATGGACTAGCGGGAGGCCCTCACTCCTACAATGAGCAGTTCTTC
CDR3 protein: CSVDGLAGGPHSYNEQFF

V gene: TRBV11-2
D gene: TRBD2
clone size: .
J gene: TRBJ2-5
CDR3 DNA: TGTGCCAGCAGCTCCTCTAGCGGGGGGGCCGGAGAGACCCAGTACTTC
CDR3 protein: CASSSSSGGAGETQYF

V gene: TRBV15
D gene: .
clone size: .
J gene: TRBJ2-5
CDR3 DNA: TGTGCCACCAGCAGAAACCGACTAAAAAGCGGAACCCAGTACTTC
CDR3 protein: CATSRNRLKSGTQYF

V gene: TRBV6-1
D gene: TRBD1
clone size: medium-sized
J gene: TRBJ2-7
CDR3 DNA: TGTGCCAGCAGTGAATCGGGACAGTTGGACTACGAGCAGTACTTC
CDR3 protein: CASSESGQLDYEQYF

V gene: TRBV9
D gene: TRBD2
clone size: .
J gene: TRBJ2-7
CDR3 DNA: TGTGCCAGCAGCCCCACTAGCGGGAGTTGGGAGCAGTACTTC
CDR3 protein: CASSPTSGSWEQYF

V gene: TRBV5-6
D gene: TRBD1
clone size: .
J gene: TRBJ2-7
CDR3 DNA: TGTGCCAGCAGCTTGGTACAGGGGCACGAGCAGTACTTC
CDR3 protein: CASSLVQGHEQYF

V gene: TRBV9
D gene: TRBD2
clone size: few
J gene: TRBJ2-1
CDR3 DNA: TGTGCCAGCAGCGTAGATGGGGATAGCGGGGGGGCCGGAGAGCAGTTCTTC
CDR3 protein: CASSVDGDSGGAGEQFF

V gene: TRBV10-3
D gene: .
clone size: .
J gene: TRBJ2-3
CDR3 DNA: TGTGCCATCAGTGAGCTATGGGACTCCACAGATACGCAGTATTTT
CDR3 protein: CAISELWDSTDTQYF

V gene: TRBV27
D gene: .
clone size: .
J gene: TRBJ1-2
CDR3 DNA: TGTGCCAGCAGTTTGATGGGAGTAAACTATGGCTACACCTTC
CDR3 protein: CASSLMGVNYGYTF

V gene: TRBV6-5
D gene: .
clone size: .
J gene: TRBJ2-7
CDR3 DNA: TGTGCCAGCAGTTACCACAGTCGCCACGAGCAGTACTTC
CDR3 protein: CASSYHSRHEQYF

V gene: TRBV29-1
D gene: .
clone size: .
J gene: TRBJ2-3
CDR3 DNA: TGCAGCGTTCGTGATGAGTGGGATACGCAGTATTTT
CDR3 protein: CSVRDEWDTQYF

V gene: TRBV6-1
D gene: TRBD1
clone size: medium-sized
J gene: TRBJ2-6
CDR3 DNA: TGTGCCAGCACCGGACAGGGGTCCGGGGCCAACGTCCTGACTTTC
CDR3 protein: CASTGQGSGANVLTF

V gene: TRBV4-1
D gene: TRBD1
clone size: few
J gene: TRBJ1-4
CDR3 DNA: TGCGCCAGCAGCCAAGGAGACAGGGGCCGCTCTATCCCTAATGAAAAACTGTTTTTT
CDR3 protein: CASSQGDRGRSIPNEKLFF

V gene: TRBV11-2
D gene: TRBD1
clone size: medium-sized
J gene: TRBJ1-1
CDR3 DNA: TGTGCCAGCAGCTTAGAGGGGACAGACAGCGCTTTCTTT
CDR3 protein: CASSLEGTDSAFF

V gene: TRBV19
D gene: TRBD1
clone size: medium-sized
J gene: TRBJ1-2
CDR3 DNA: TGTGCCAGTAGTATGACAGGGATCTATGGCTACACCTTC
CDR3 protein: CASSMTGIYGYTF

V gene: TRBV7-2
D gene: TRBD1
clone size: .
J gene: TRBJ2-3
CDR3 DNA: TGTGCCAGCAGCTTGTCAGGGGGTTATGCCGCAGATACGCAGTATTTT
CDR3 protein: CASSLSGGYAADTQYF

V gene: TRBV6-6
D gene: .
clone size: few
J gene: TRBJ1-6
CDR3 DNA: TGTGCCAGCAGTTACGAAGAGGGGGATTCACCCCTCCACTTT
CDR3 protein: CASSYEEGDSPLHF

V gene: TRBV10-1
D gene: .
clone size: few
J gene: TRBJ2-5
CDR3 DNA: TGCGCCAGCAGTCCATTGGGGCGCCCTTGCCAACAAGAGACCCAGTACTTC
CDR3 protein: CASSPLGRPCQQETQYF

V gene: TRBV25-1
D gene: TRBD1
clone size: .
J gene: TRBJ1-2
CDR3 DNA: TGTGCCAGCAGTGAAAGAGGGACAGGGGGCGGCTATGGCTACACCTTC
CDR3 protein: CASSERGTGGGYGYTF

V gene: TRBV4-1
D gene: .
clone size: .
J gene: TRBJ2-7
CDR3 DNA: TGCGCCAGCAGCCAAGATCCCTTCCCCTACGAGCAGTACTTC
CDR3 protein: CASSQDPFPYEQYF

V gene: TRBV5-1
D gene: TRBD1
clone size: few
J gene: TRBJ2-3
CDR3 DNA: TGCGCCAGCAGCCTTGAACCAGGGGGTACGCAGTATTTT
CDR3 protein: CASSLEPGGTQYF

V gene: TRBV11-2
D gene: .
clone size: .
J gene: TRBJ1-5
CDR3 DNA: TGTGCCAGCAGTCTCCCCCCGGGTCAGCCCCAGCATTTT
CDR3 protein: CASSLPPGQPQHF

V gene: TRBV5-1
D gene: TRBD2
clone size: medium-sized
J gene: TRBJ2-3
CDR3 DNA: TGCGCCAGCAGCTTAGGACTAGCGGCCACAGATACGCAGTATTTT
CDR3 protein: CASSLGLAATDTQYF

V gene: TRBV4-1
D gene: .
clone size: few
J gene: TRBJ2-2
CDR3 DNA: TGCGCCAGCAGCCAGCATCACGCTTTCTCGACAGACGGAAACACCGGGGAGCTGTTTTTT
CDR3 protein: CASSQHHAFSTDGNTGELFF